This T cell receptor (beta chain) was captured in a study of blood T cell repertoires in COVID-19. Overall study context: Sites across the United States, Italy and Spain contributed samples from acute and convalescent COVID-19. Sources were T cells, B-cell-depleted T cells, or PBMCs; the material itself was cDNA or gDNA.

The CDR3 contains 17 residues. The ends lost 2 bases at V and 4 bases at J; junction bases unmatched: 10. Germline CDR1 MNHGY, CDR2 SVAAGI. Authors' methods: Using reference gene primer amplification, nucleated cell counts were estimated. Sequencing was performed with immunoSEQ multiplex PCR; in TCRdb, only in-frame clones are kept and a portion is missing. That table supplies the V and J calls and clone size; D and trimming were determined from the DNA. Of 100,000 or so clones listed, roughly 83% are singletons. The source of this sequence is a human donor in a cohort sampled during active COVID-19. This sequence joins TRBV6-9 and TRBJ2-1, with TRBD1 matching 8 bases. Sequencing was done on a sample of peripheral blood. The CDR3 here is CASSYGPGGLPYNEQFF. CDR3 DNA: TGTGCCAGCAGTTATGGCCCAGGGGGCCTTCCATACAATGAGCAGTTCTTC.